These 21 T cell receptor beta chains were all obtained from the same sample, sequenced in a study of cytotoxic CD8 clonotypes in ibrutinib-treated CLL. Some clones are missing from TCRdb's copy, which holds only in-frame ones; the method was immunoSEQ multiplex PCR. Altogether 65,000 to 80,000 clones are present, less than 85% being singletons, with the ten largest covering about two fifths. Specimen: PBMCs, collected after 24 months of ibrutinib treatment. The source of these receptors is a human donor with chronic lymphocytic leukemia.

This chain uses TRBV29-1 with TRBJ1-1; no definite D call. The germline gives CDR1 SQVTM, CDR2 ANQGSEA. The CDR3 has 13 amino acids. Trimming took 5 bases from V and 1 from J, leaving 11 bases between them. DNA of the CDR3: TGCAGCGTTCTCAATACAGCGAACACTGAAGCTTTCTTT. Amino acid sequence: CSVLNTANTEAFF. The entire variable domain, with the rest obtained from reference TRBV29-1 and TRBJ1-1, is as follows: SAVISQKPSRDICQRGTSLTIQCQVDSQVTMMFWYRQQPGQSLTLIATANQGSEATYESGFVIDKFPISRPNLTFSTLTVSNMSPEDSSIYLCSVLNTANTEAFFGQGTRLTVV.

This chain joins TRBV15 and TRBJ2-1; D is perhaps TRBD1 (5 bases). CDR3 size: 13 residues. V was shortened by 0 bases and J by 9 bases, with 9 bases between the two germline ends. The germline V gene encodes CDR1 LNHNV and CDR2 YYDKDF (reference sequence). The CDR3 protein is CATSRDKGFEQFF. As DNA, the CDR3 is TGTGCCACCAGCAGAGATAAGGGGTTTGAGCAGTTCTTC.

The V and J genes are TRBV19 and TRBJ2-5; tentatively, D is TRBD2 (6 bases). V lost 4 bases and J lost 5, with 14 bases in between. Germline V CDR1 and CDR2: LNHDA, SQIVND (reference sequence). The CDR3 length is 14 residues. The CDR3 region is CASSTDRESETQYF. The CDR3 DNA reads TGTGCCAGTAGTACCGACCGGGAGTCTGAGACCCAGTACTTC.

The CDR3 coding sequence is TGTGCCTGGAGTCCCCAGAACACTGAAGCTTTCTTT. Its protein is CAWSPQNTEAFF. This sequence joins TRBV30 and TRBJ1-1; D not certain. Germline V gene sequence: CDR1 GTSNPN, CDR2 SVGIG (reference sequence). V was clipped by 2 bases and J by 1 base, with 5 bases between them. The CDR3 totals 12 residues. Looking up the rest from reference TRBV30 and TRBJ1-1 gives the full variable domain: SQTIHQWPATLVQPVGSPLSLECTVEGTSNPNLYWYRQAAGRGLQLLFYSVGIGQISSEVPQNLSASRPQDRQFILSSKKLLLSDSGFYLCAWSPQNTEAFFGQGTRLTVV.

The chain recombines TRBV7-2 with TRBJ2-3; a possible D gene is TRBD1 (5 bases). The CDR3 extends over 15 amino acids. V dropped 7 bases and J dropped 0 bases, with 14 bases sitting between them. Germline V lookup: CDR1 SGHTA, CDR2 FQGNSA. The CDR3 bases are TGTGCCAGCACCAACCGACAGTTTAGCACAGATACGCAGTATTTT. Protein sequence: CASTNRQFSTDTQYF.

CDR3 in DNA: TGTGCCACCAGCTCCTCGACTAGCGGCCTCACAGATACGCAGTATTTT. This codes for CATSSSTSGLTDTQYF. V and J are TRBV15 and TRBJ2-3, with TRBD2 matching over 9 bases. This CDR3 is built from 16 residues. The ends lost 5 bases at V and 2 bases at J; junction bases unmatched: 8. Germline lookup yields CDR1 LNHNV and CDR2 YYDKDF (reference sequence).

This chain uses TRBV5-4 with TRBJ2-2; D may match TRBD1 or TRBD2 (5 bases each). Germline CDR1 SGHNT, CDR2 YYREEE (reference sequence). This CDR3 comprises 15 residues. Between the trimmed V and J ends, which lost 0 bases and 5 bases, there was a span of 11 bases. The CDR3 DNA sequence: TGTGCCAGCAGCTTGGTGGGGCCGGGGACCGGGGAGCTGTTTTTT. It specifies CASSLVGPGTGELFF.

V gene TRBV29-1 combines with J gene TRBJ2-3; 9 bases align to TRBD1. This CDR3 comprises 16 residues. Per germline, CDR1 SQVTM and CDR2 ANQGSEA. V lost 1 base and J lost 2; bases outside the gene matches: 7. For the CDR3, the DNA is TGCAGCGTTGAAGTCTACAGGGGGCCGTCCACAGATACGCAGTATTTT. This codes for CSVEVYRGPSTDTQYF.

V usage is TRBV27 and J usage is TRBJ2-1, with D possibly being TRBD1 (7 bases). CDR1 and CDR2 (germline): MNHEY, SMNVEV (reference sequence). The CDR3 has 16 residues. Trimming removed 2 bases from V and 4 bases from J, with 15 bases in between. The CDR3 protein is CASSLPRQGGYNEQFF. CDR3 bases: TGTGCCAGCAGTTTACCACGACAGGGAGGATACAATGAGCAGTTCTTC.

The rearrangement links TRBV5-5 to TRBJ2-7; 7 nucleotides match TRBD2. Germline lookup yields CDR1 SGHKS and CDR2 YYEKEE (reference sequence). With 4 bases clipped from V and 3 bases from J, the junction kept 4 bases outside the gene matches. CDR3 length equals 13 residues. CDR3 loop: CASSTGGIYEQYF. The CDR3, as DNA: TGTGCCAGCAGCACGGGGGGAATCTACGAGCAGTACTTC.

V and J are TRBV19 and TRBJ2-1; D not resolved. Germline CDR1 is LNHDA and CDR2 is SQIVND (reference sequence). V lost 7 bases and J lost 6, with 13 bases in between. CDR3 length: 13 residues. Here the CDR3 DNA reads TGTGCCAGTACCCAACGGGTGGGCAATGAGCAGTTCTTC. Its translation is CASTQRVGNEQFF.

This chain joins TRBV30 and TRBJ1-2; tentative D call: TRBD1 (6 bases). Per the germline V gene, CDR1 is GTSNPN and CDR2 is SVGIG (reference sequence). Trimming stripped 8 bases from V and 1 base from J, with 14 bases between. This CDR3 is built from 13 residues. Here the CDR3 reads CAAPGQFNYGYTF. The CDR3 DNA reads as TGTGCCGCACCGGGACAATTTAACTATGGCTACACCTTC. Full variable domain (rest looked up from reference TRBV30 and TRBJ1-2): SQTIHQWPATLVQPVGSPLSLECTVEGTSNPNLYWYRQAAGRGLQLLFYSVGIGQISSEVPQNLSASRPQDRQFILSSKKLLLSDSGFYLCAAPGQFNYGYTFGSGTRLTVV.

The V call is TRBV7-3, the J call TRBJ2-1; D not resolved. Trimming shortened V by 0 bases and J by 7 bases, and 10 bases separated the two germline ends. CDR3 length: 14 residues. Germline lookup yields CDR1 SGHTA and CDR2 FQGTGA. CDR3 nucleotide sequence: TGTGCCAGCAGCTTAACAGGACCCCGGAATGAGCAGTTCTTC. Translating it yields CASSLTGPRNEQFF.

The chain is built from TRBV28 and TRBJ2-7; D uncertain. Trimming stripped 8 bases from V and 0 bases from J, with 20 bases between. The CDR3 covers 16 residues. Germline CDR1 is MDHEN and CDR2 is SYDVKM. The CDR3 bases are TGTGCCAGCGCCTCTTCGACTCAACCGAGCTCCTACGAGCAGTACTTC. Amino acid sequence: CASASSTQPSSYEQYF. Drawing the rest from reference TRBV28 and TRBJ2-7, the complete variable domain is DVKVTQSSRYLVKRTGEKVFLECVQDMDHENMFWYRQDPGLGLRLIYFSYDVKMKEKGDIPEGYSVSREKKERFSLILESASTNQTSMYLCASASSTQPSSYEQYFGPGTRLTVT.

The chain joins TRBV7-3 to TRBJ2-1; 11 nucleotides align to TRBD2. The germline gives CDR1 SGHTA, CDR2 FQGTGA. This CDR3 is built from 16 residues. V shed 3 bases, J shed 3 bases, and the junction held 4 bases outside the gene matches. The CDR3 region is CASSFLTSGSYNEQFF. The CDR3 DNA reads as TGTGCCAGCAGCTTCCTAACTAGCGGGAGCTACAATGAGCAGTTCTTC.

A remark on this clone: One end of the junction varies from germline; a read error may be responsible. The rearrangement uses TRBV5-1 and TRBJ2-1; 10 positions match TRBD2. The germline gives CDR1 SGHRS, CDR2 YFSETQ. The CDR3 has 19 amino acids. The chain's CDR3 is CASRLGLLTSGKNYNEQFF. For the CDR3, the DNA is TGCGCCAGCAGATTGGGACTTCTAACTAGCGGGAAAAATTACAATGAGCAGTTCTTC.

The rearrangement uses TRBV30 and TRBJ2-3; a possible D gene is TRBD1 (6 bases). The CDR3 consists of 15 residues. Per germline, CDR1 GTSNPN and CDR2 SVGIG (reference sequence). With 0 bases removed from V and 2 bases from J, the gap between germline ends came to 12 bases. The CDR3 region has the DNA TGTGCCTGGAGTGTAGTGCAGGGGAACACAGATACGCAGTATTTT. This translates into CAWSVVQGNTDTQYF.

This sequence joins TRBV7-3 and TRBJ2-5; the match to TRBD2 covers 11 bases. Losses at the gene ends were 5 bases for V and 1 base for J; bases not matched to a gene: 6. Per the germline V gene, CDR1 is SGHTA and CDR2 is FQGTGA. The CDR3 is made up of 16 amino acids. The CDR3 sequence: CASSVSGTSGQETQYF. The CDR3, as DNA: TGTGCCAGCAGCGTCTCCGGGACTAGCGGCCAAGAGACCCAGTACTTC.

CDR3 in amino acids: CAWDRGSYNEQFF. The CDR3 DNA reads as TGTGCCTGGGACAGGGGCTCCTACAATGAGCAGTTCTTC. The chain links TRBV30 to TRBJ2-1; 8 bases match TRBD1. J gave up 0 bases and V 5 bases, and 0 bases lay outside the gene matches. The CDR3 totals 13 residues. Germline V gene sequence: CDR1 GTSNPN, CDR2 SVGIG (reference sequence).

The rearrangement joins TRBV9 to TRBJ2-3; maybe TRBD1 (6 bases). Germline assignment: CDR1 SGDLS and CDR2 YYNGEE. This CDR3 spans 16 amino acids. V gave up 4 bases and J gave up 3 bases, with 18 bases separating them. As DNA, the CDR3 is TGTGCCAGCAGCACCAACACAGGGCTTCGGACAGATACGCAGTATTTT. Protein sequence: CASSTNTGLRTDTQYF.

The rearrangement uses TRBV5-4 and TRBJ2-1, with 9 bases aligning to TRBD1. CDR3 size: 15 residues. Trimming took 0 bases from V and 6 from J; bases not matched to a gene: 4. CDR1 is SGHNT, CDR2 YYREEE, per germline (reference sequence). CDR3 in DNA: TGTGCCAGCAGCTTGGTTGGGACAGGGCTCAATGAGCAGTTCTTC. It translates to CASSLVGTGLNEQFF.